Here is one TCR beta chain with its context. The target of this receptor is not known. No much larger clonotype is one base removed from it; base qualities were not supplied. In total, approximately 690 healthy bone marrow donors made up the cohort. At the time of sampling, every cohort member was nominally healthy, though immune exposures that went unrecorded were likely present. The donor was CMV seronegative and belonged to the group of 352 seronegative cohort members. A peripheral blood sample was collected from each donor, and TCR beta sequencing was performed on peripheral blood mononuclear cells. The Qiagen DNeasy Blood Extraction Kit was used to extract genomic DNA from the blood cell samples. This entry is derived from a study of cytomegalovirus exposure and HLA in healthy donors (dated by TCRdb to the late 2010s). Describing the broader study: According to an earlier analysis of 587 of the donors, roughly 180 million T cells yielded roughly 110 million unique TCR beta sequences and about 300 Gb of sequence data. Approximately 310 gigabases of sequencing data and 78 million or so unique TCR sequences were included in an early release covering 500 to 750 HLA-typed donors. Of the roughly 400 genotyped donors, 65% to 90% fell in the genetic ancestry cluster associated with self-reported Caucasian donors. The study aimed to test whether cataloging public T cell receptors could reveal signatures of past pathogen exposure. Using immunosequencing, the study profiled T cell repertoires from fewer than 700 subjects and related those repertoires to cytomegalovirus serostatus. A separate validation cohort of about 110 different subjects was used in addition to the 666-subject first cohort. To predict cytomegalovirus infection status, the study brought together high-throughput TCR immunosequencing, statistical association of individual TCRs with disease status, and machine learning. A later analysis re-analyzed previously published TCR beta repertoires from 666 donors and added high-resolution HLA genotyping to study TCR occurrence patterns. Rather than using new phenotypic data, the later analysis identified candidate immune exposures from TCR beta sequences and from how often those sequences occurred across donors. An earlier analysis of fewer than 700 of the donors applied high-throughput TCR beta sequencing to assess whether each TCR beta V gene segment acted as functional or pseudogenic. Donor age, sex, ethnicity and CMV serostatus were compiled together with the repertoire data. In a later genetic analysis, genome-wide SNP genotypes for about three fifths of the roughly 670 donors were used, and that subset was treated as a discovery cohort. All discovery cohort repertoires had been generated on a single sequencing platform. Class I and class II HLA loci were covered by the typing at four-digit resolution. The number of donors typed differed by locus, with about 629-640 for A, B, C, DRB1 and DQB1, 522 for DQA1, over 600 for DPA1, and over 400 for DPB1. Because of strong linkage in the cohort, roughly five DR-DQ haplotypes were treated as single units for association and clustering. On average, 235,054 unique TCR beta nucleotide sequences were sequenced per donor among about 400 genotyped donors of the cohort, with about 17% of those sequences being non-productive.

Study-wide findings and limitations: Correlated functional status among segregating V segments might reflect linkage disequilibrium, but an unknown experimental factor could not be ruled out. The only immune exposure information available for the cohort was CMV serostatus. Presence/absence analyses assumed roughly uniform sequencing depth across donors, an assumption that may not hold. Only TCR beta chains were sequenced in this cohort, and the absence of alpha or paired-chain data limited detectable features. In an earlier analysis of around 500 of the donors, most TCR beta V segments appeared in productive rearrangements about 90% or about 30% of the time, broadly matching IMGT annotations. A later analysis found that TCR association rates varied across HLA loci, with DRB1 alleles showing the most associated TCRs and HLA-C alleles the fewest. A further reported finding was that TCR beta sequences accurately predicted the HLA-A and HLA-B alleles for most subjects in the first cohort. In a later analysis, 16,951 TCR beta sequences were associated with specific HLA alleles at a false discovery rate of 0.05. A later analysis reported that several top co-occurrence clusters appeared linked to parvovirus B19, influenza, CMV and Epstein-Barr virus. According to a later genetic analysis, donors in an Asian-associated ancestry cluster had fewer N-insertions in productive TCRs than the approximately 630-donor mean. In a later analysis, most CMV-associated TCR beta chains were found to appear HLA-restricted, with HLA associations seemingly driven largely by CMV exposure. Most TCR sequences were seen in very few donors, while some public TCRs were found in many individuals. Three of the identified cytomegalovirus-associated TCR beta chains were confirmed in vitro to be specific for cytomegalovirus antigens. The earlier analysis of approximately 540 of the donors excluded some 15 rarely observed V segments, including chromosome 9 orphons, because counts were too low. HLA typing was unavailable for some donors at each locus, so association tests used only the typed subset. In a later genetic analysis, a missense DCLRE1C variant was associated with V-gene and J-gene trimming of TCR beta chains, and the association was replicated in an independent cohort. A total of 164 TCR beta chains were listed by the study as associated with cytomegalovirus. According to the authors, the approach could potentially be generalized to other disease states and immunological phenotypes. In a later analysis, HLA-associated TCR beta chains were found to be more clonally expanded and to have lower generation probabilities than equally common non-associated chains. A cluster of highly shared sequence variants was judged likely to be a technical artifact of the sequencing pipeline. Some IMGT-functional V segments, including TRBV6-2 and TRBV6-3, could not be told apart with the 87-base-pair reads, so those segments were excluded. Cytomegalovirus status was reported to be diagnosed by the classifier with high specificity and sensitivity in both the original and validation cohorts. Assigning TCR associations to individual alleles was difficult when HLA alleles, especially DR and DQ, strongly co-occurred.

For CDR1 and CDR2, the germline V gene (reference sequence) lists GTSNPN and SVGIG. After removal of 3 bases from V and 3 bases from J, the junction retains 5 bases not matched to a gene. The CDR3 spans 13 residues, from the cysteine through the phenylalanine. Only the CDR3 region is kept as DNA, spanning 39 bases read in frame from base 1. The receptor library was made with the immunoSEQ multiplex PCR assay. For the multiplex PCR, a mixture combining 60 forward primers for TCR Vbeta segments and 13 reverse primers for TCR Jbeta segments was used. The CDR3 region of rearranged TCR beta genes was amplified from genomic DNA by a multiplex PCR assay. On the Illumina HiSeq System, the amplified TCR beta libraries were sequenced as 87-base-pair reads. In the original analysis: A later analysis tallied 75 million to 85 million unique TCR beta chains across the 610 or so repertoires, and some 10 million of those chains were shared by two or more donors. Raw reads were error-corrected and collapsed into unique sequences with a nearest-neighbor algorithm that merged closely related sequences to remove PCR and sequencing errors. To assign V, D and J gene segments, CDR3 sequences were aligned to IMGT reference sequences. For a sequence to be retained, a match of at least six nucleotides was required to both a V gene segment and a J gene segment. Rearrangements were called productive when the CDR3 lacked stop codons and stayed in frame with V and J; all others were non-productive. CDR3 was defined by IMGT convention, running from the second conserved V-encoded cysteine to the conserved J-encoded phenylalanine. Sequences without an unambiguous match to a single V gene segment were excluded from the earlier analysis of 450 to 750 of the donors. An earlier analysis of 500 to 700 of the donors classified V segments as functional when productive rearrangements were above 56.7% and as segregating when the standard deviation between donors was above 5%. To diagnose cytomegalovirus status from the catalog of TCR beta chain sequences, a statistical classification framework was built. In a later analysis, V and J genes were assigned by comparing TCR nucleotide sequences against IMGT/GENE-DB human TR gene sequences. The TCRdist pipeline was used in a later analysis to assign CDR3 sequences and most-parsimonious VDJ recombination scenarios. In a later analysis, each TCR beta chain was defined by its CDR3 amino acid sequence together with its V-gene family, and reads without a unique V-gene family were excluded. In a later analysis, approximately 590 highly shared, low-generation-probability nucleotide sequences were removed to address suspected cross-contamination and a sequencing artifact. For each public chain, a later analysis derived a clonal expansion index from normalized ranks of inferred template counts within each repertoire. A later analysis computed generation probabilities with a VDJ recombination model fitted to out-of-frame rearrangements, and checked the results against IGoR. Hypergeometric tests were used in a later analysis to score TCR-TCR, TCR-HLA and TCR-CMV co-occurrence, with a repertoire-size bias correction applied to the TCR pairs. In a later analysis, false discovery rates were estimated by permuting HLA or CMV assignments 20 times. In a later analysis, co-occurring TCRs were grouped using DBSCAN, and TCRdist sequence similarity was added for clustering within HLA-allele-positive subsets. Repertoires with fewer than 30,000 or more than 120,000 public chains, plus five repertoires with anomalous nucleotide sharing, were excluded from co-occurrence clustering. This immuneACCESS table, as held by TCRdb, lists in-frame sequences with V and J called but not all clones. Of the missing ones, under half trace to an unresolved V gene in checked studies; the others have no known cause. V and J calls and clone size follow that table, whereas D and trimming were derived from the DNA. This sample is represented by some 190,000 clones; 77% of them were singletons. Together, the top ten hold roughly 1.4% of the sample.

The sequence is built from TRBV30 and TRBJ2-7; TRBD1 lines up with 7 middle nucleotides. The material sequenced was PBMCs. The source is a man between 18 and 35 years old in good health and CMV-seronegative. The CDR3 protein sequence reads: CAWRSGGVYEQYF. At the DNA level, the sequence is TGTGCCTGGAGATCAGGGGGAGTCTACGAGCAGTACTTC. The variable domain in full, with residues beyond the CDR3 obtained from the reference TRBV30 and TRBJ2-7 genes, is SQTIHQWPATLVQPVGSPLSLECTVEGTSNPNLYWYRQAAGRGLQLLFYSVGIGQISSEVPQNLSASRPQDRQFILSSKKLLLSDSGFYLCAWRSGGVYEQYFGPGTRLTVT.